The rows below give T cell receptor beta chains drawn from one sample of a study of T cells in Graves' hyperthyroidism and ophthalmopathy. One entry per CDR3 protein results from TCRdb running MiXCR on the multiplex PCR reads. The sample comprises 500,000 to 600,000 distinct CDR3 sequences, around 20% of which are singletons, and about half rests with the top ten. Sequencing input: blood. The receptors come from a middle-aged man with Graves' ophthalmopathy. Both conserved end residues are trimmed from each CDR3. The D gene is left open where the match is weak. Some rows have no size entry. The others give once, few or many, or a class for an expanded clone.

clone size	V gene	D gene	J gene	CDR3 protein
many	TRBV11-2	.	TRBJ1-1	ASSPGTVEAF
.	TRBV6-9	.	TRBJ2-3	ASSRLSGPRTDTQY
.	TRBV7-2	TRBD1	TRBJ1-5	ASSPIQGAASPQPQH
many	TRBV2	.	TRBJ2-2	ASSEGLVNTGELF
few	TRBV28	TRBD2	TRBJ2-7	ASTPPGGTLYEQY
few	TRBV7-9	TRBD1	TRBJ1-2	ASSFGAGTGYGYT
.	TRBV7-3	.	TRBJ1-1	ASSSTFQRNWDTEAF
.	TRBV9	TRBD2	TRBJ2-4	ASSPAPTSGRTLAKNIQY
.	TRBV7-3	TRBD1	TRBJ2-1	ASSQGQGGHYEQF
few	TRBV4-2	TRBD2	TRBJ2-1	ASSQEEGGPYEQF
.	TRBV20-1	.	TRBJ1-5	SALRDTSSQPQH
.	TRBV29-1	TRBD1	TRBJ1-3	SVEGGQGYGNTIY
.	TRBV12-3/TRBV12-4	.	TRBJ2-7	ASSSAGWLYEQY
.	TRBV20-1	TRBD2	TRBJ2-4	SARIAGGPNIQY
many	TRBV28	TRBD1	TRBJ2-5	ASSSVDRGQRETQY
many	TRBV12-3/TRBV12-4	TRBD1	TRBJ2-4	ASSFTPTGGINIQY
.	TRBV29-1	.	TRBJ2-1	SVVAVYNEQF
many	TRBV20-1	TRBD2	TRBJ2-3	SARGLAGSPTDTQY
few	TRBV12-3/TRBV12-4	.	TRBJ1-2	ASSEINYGYT
.	TRBV20-1	.	TRBJ2-7	SARDWRGNYEQY
many	TRBV20-1	TRBD2	TRBJ2-7	SARSGLGPREQY
.	TRBV7-6	.	TRBJ1-3	ASSLVSRGSGNTIY
few	TRBV3-1	.	TRBJ1-6	ASSPLNSPLH
many	TRBV28	TRBD1	TRBJ1-2	ASTILRQGVNYGYT
few	TRBV3-1	.	TRBJ1-4	ASSQGSGVYEKLF
few	TRBV5-5	.	TRBJ2-7	ASSPQWDTAGEQY
.	TRBV5-1	TRBD1	TRBJ1-1	ASSTTGGVTEAF
many	TRBV28	TRBD2	TRBJ2-7	ASSSGGSGRFEQY
few	TRBV4-1	TRBD1	TRBJ2-7	ASSIPPGQGVYEQY
.	TRBV27	TRBD1	TRBJ2-5	ASSDRGFQETQY
.	TRBV11-1	.	TRBJ2-1	ASSGRPERLRWDEQF
.	TRBV9	.	TRBJ2-1	ASSVARGPRGRDDEQF
.	TRBV11-2	TRBD2	TRBJ2-1	ASSYVGGGEQF
many	TRBV30	.	TRBJ1-4	AWSVPHNPSQLF
.	TRBV6-1	TRBD1	TRBJ2-2	ASRGDRENTGELF
.	TRBV6-1	TRBD1	TRBJ2-3	ASKQDRVTDTQY
.	TRBV27	TRBD1	TRBJ1-6	ASRAGTGENSPLH
few	TRBV28	.	TRBJ2-7	ASRSQGAGVDEQY
many	TRBV20-1	.	TRBJ1-1	SAGPPFNMNTEAF
few	TRBV28	TRBD2	TRBJ2-2	ASSLRGFSGSYGGELF
.	TRBV7-9	TRBD1	TRBJ1-2	ASRTTGGVDYGYT
few	TRBV12-3/TRBV12-4	TRBD1	TRBJ1-5	ASSTTGARNQPQH
many	TRBV5-1	.	TRBJ2-3	ASLRGDTQY
few	TRBV7-3	TRBD2	TRBJ2-3	ASSVLAGLDTQY
.	TRBV28	TRBD1	TRBJ1-1	ASSGDRQGADTEAF
many	TRBV11-3	.	TRBJ1-1	ASSREPTEAF
few	TRBV30	.	TRBJ2-5	ACTTGTRGGETQY
many	TRBV6-1	.	TRBJ1-1	ASSYNGENTEAF
many	TRBV7-8	.	TRBJ2-3	ASSFTGSTDTQY
.	TRBV12-3/TRBV12-4	.	TRBJ1-2	ASSANWPASHGYT